This T cell receptor (beta chain) was profiled in a study of response to subunit inactivated influenza vaccine. V shed 5 bases and J shed 5 bases, with 6 bases lying between them. Germline-derived CDR1 and CDR2 are MNHNY and SVGAGI (reference sequence). The CDR3 has 11 amino acids. TCRdb processed the RT-PCR reads anew with MiXCR; each CDR3 protein has one entry. The top ten hold around 13% of the sample, which has about 480,000 distinct CDR3 sequences, around 13% seen once. The chain carries TRBV6-6 and TRBJ2-5; no reliable D call. The receptor's source is a man aged 50-60 years who received an inactivated influenza vaccine. Sequences were derived from PBMCs from blood, sampled roughly 6 weeks after vaccination. CDR3 sequence (DNA): TGTGCCAGCAGTAGAACCGAGACCCAGTACTTC. This codes for CASSRTETQYF.